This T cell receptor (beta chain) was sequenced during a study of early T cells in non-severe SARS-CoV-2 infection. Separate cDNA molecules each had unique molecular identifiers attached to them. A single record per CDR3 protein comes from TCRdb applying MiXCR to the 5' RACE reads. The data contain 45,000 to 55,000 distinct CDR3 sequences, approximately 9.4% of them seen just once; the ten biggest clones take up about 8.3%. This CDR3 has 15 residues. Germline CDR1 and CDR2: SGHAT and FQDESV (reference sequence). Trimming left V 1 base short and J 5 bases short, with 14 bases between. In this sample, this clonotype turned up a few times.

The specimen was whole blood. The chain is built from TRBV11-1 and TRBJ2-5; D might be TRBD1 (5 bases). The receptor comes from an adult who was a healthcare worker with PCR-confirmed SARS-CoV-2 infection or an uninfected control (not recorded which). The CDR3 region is CASSLGRAVSETQYF. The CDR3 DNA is TGTGCCAGCAGCTTAGGCAGGGCTGTTTCGGAGACCCAGTACTTC. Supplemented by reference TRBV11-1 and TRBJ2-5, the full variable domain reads EAEVAQSPRYKITEKSQAVAFWCDPISGHATLYWYRQILGQGPELLVQFQDESVVDDSQLPKDRFSAERLKGVDSTLKIQPAELGDSAMYLCASSLGRAVSETQYFGPGTRLLVL.